Below, one T cell receptor (beta chain) is given with its context. These data originate in a study of blood T cell repertoires in COVID-19. Study context: The origin of the acute and convalescent COVID-19 samples was the United States, Italy and Spain. The analysed material was cDNA or gDNA that came from T cells, B-cell-depleted T cells, or PBMCs.

Enrolment of Seattle patients took place during active infection, and they were followed longitudinally. Original processing notes: Reference gene primer amplification in the assay estimated nucleated cell counts. The method was immunoSEQ multiplex PCR; TCRdb's version includes in-frame clones alone and lacks a portion of them. D and trimming come from the DNA, and the V and J calls and clone size come from that table. The table has fewer than 300,000 clones, approximately 90% seen once. The source is a woman aged 25 to 39 with COVID-19, enrolled during active disease. Sequencing used peripheral blood.

DNA of the CDR3: TGTGCCAGCAGCTATGGACAGGGTGCAGGAAACACCATATATTTT. This sequence encodes CASSYGQGAGNTIYF. This rearrangement joins TRBV7-2 to TRBJ1-3; TRBD1 aligns across 8 bases. V lost 4 bases to trimming and J lost 4 bases; unmatched junction nucleotides: 6. Germline CDR1 SGHTA, CDR2 FQGNSA. The CDR3 totals 15 residues. Filled out from reference TRBV7-2 and TRBJ1-3, the complete variable domain reads GAGVSQSPSNKVTEKGKDVELRCDPISGHTALYWYRQSLGQGLEFLIYFQGNSAPDKSGLPSDRFSAERTGGSVSTLTIQRTQQEDSAVYLCASSYGQGAGNTIYFGEGSWLTVV.